One and the same sample provided the 16 T cell receptor beta chains below, sequenced in a study of cytomegalovirus exposure and HLA in healthy donors. Both 60 Vbeta primers and 13 Jbeta primers went into the PCR. Profiled with immunoSEQ multiplex PCR; TCRdb holds only in-frame clones, not every one. The sample contains almost 70,000 clones, roughly two thirds of which appear only once. The sample was PBMCs. These receptors were collected from a male donor in good health and CMV-seropositive.

This clone was seen more than once but under ten times. The chain employs TRBV9 and TRBJ1-4; possibly TRBD1 for D (6 bases). The germline V gene has CDR1 SGDLS and CDR2 YYNGEE. The V and J ends lost 0 bases and 7 bases respectively, with 10 bases between them. This CDR3 has 14 amino acids. The CDR3 nucleotides read TGTGCCAGCAGCGTAGGAGGGACAAGTGAAAAACTGTTTTTT. Translation gives CASSVGGTSEKLFF.

This chain links TRBV27 with TRBJ2-7, with 9 nucleotides matching TRBD1. V lost 0 bases and J lost 2; bases outside the gene matches: 2. From germline, CDR1 is MNHEY and CDR2 SMNVEV (reference sequence). This CDR3 is built from 15 residues. The CDR3 sequence: CASSLSTGGAYEQYF. The DNA of the CDR3 is TGTGCCAGCAGTTTATCGACAGGGGGGGCCTACGAGCAGTACTTC.

The chain links TRBV10-2 to TRBJ1-6, with D perhaps TRBD1 (6 bases). The length of the CDR3 is 13 residues. The germline V and J ends were trimmed by 10 bases and 12 bases, with 19 bases remaining between them. Germline CDR1 reads WSHSY; CDR2 reads SAAADI. CDR3 sequence: CATSPGTPGPLHF. The CDR3 nucleotides read TGCGCCACCTCACCAGGGACACCAGGACCCCTCCACTTT.

The chain uses TRBV10-2 and TRBJ1-1; TRBD1 is a possible D gene (5 bases). This CDR3 is 13 amino acids long. Per the germline V gene, CDR1 is WSHSY and CDR2 is SAAADI. V lost 3 bases and J 4 bases, leaving 9 bases between the germline ends. The CDR3 spells CASSEGQGTEAFF. In nucleotides, the CDR3 is TGCGCCAGCAGTGAAGGTCAGGGCACTGAAGCTTTCTTT.

In its sample, this clone was seen once. The genes are TRBV7-2 and TRBJ1-5; the match to TRBD1 covers 7 bases. The trim removed 5 bases at V and 6 bases at J, leaving 4 bases unmatched. Germline V gives CDR1 SGHTA, CDR2 FQGNSA. The CDR3 loop spans 13 amino acids. CDR3 nucleotides: TGTGCCAGCAGCCCGGACAGGTTTCAGCCCCAGCATTTT. Its protein product is CASSPDRFQPQHF.

This clone showed up just a few times. V usage is TRBV5-1 and J usage is TRBJ2-3, with D maybe TRBD1 (5 bases). Trimming pared 1 base from V and 0 bases from J, leaving 12 bases between. This CDR3 spans 16 amino acids. Germline values: CDR1 SGHRS, CDR2 YFSETQ. CDR3 DNA: TGCGCCAGCAGCTTGAGGGGAATGTTTAGCACAGATACGCAGTATTTT. This translates into CASSLRGMFSTDTQYF.

This chain joins TRBV6-5 and TRBJ2-7; weak D call: TRBD2 (5 bases). Deletions cut 11 bases from V and 6 bases from J, with 20 bases between. The germline CDR1 and CDR2 sequences are MNHEY and SVGAGI. The length of the CDR3 is 13 residues. The CDR3 is CACRGRLSFEQYF. CDR3 nucleotides: TGTGCCTGCCGAGGGAGACTCTCGTTCGAGCAGTACTTC.

This clone was detected once. The V and J genes are TRBV11-3 and TRBJ2-1; D is perhaps TRBD2 (6 bases). V lost 3 bases and J 6 bases, leaving 15 bases between the germline ends. Germline V gene data show CDR1 as SGHNT and CDR2 as YENEEA. CDR3 length: 15 amino acids. CDR3 sequence (DNA): TGTGCCAGCAGCTTGCGGGGAGAGGGCCGCAATGAGCAGTTCTTC. This gives the protein CASSLRGEGRNEQFF.

The chain recombines TRBV5-6 with TRBJ1-3; possible D gene TRBD1, 5 bases. V was shortened by 0 bases and J by 4 bases, with 8 bases between the two germline ends. The CDR3 covers 14 residues. From germline, CDR1 is SGHDT and CDR2 YYEEEE. This CDR3 is CASSLGGSGNTIYF. The DNA for the CDR3 is TGTGCCAGCAGCTTGGGGGGCTCCGGAAACACCATATATTTT.

This clone was observed a handful of times. The V and J genes are TRBV19 and TRBJ2-1, with 9 bases lining up with TRBD2. The V gene's germline CDR1 is LNHDA and CDR2 SQIVND (reference sequence). Trimming removed 4 bases from V and 4 bases from J; junction bases left unmatched: 5. The CDR3 has 15 residues. The CDR3 coding sequence is TGTGCCAGTAGTAATATAGCGGGAGCGTACAATGAGCAGTTCTTC. It is translated as CASSNIAGAYNEQFF.

This rearrangement joins TRBV30 to TRBJ1-4; TRBD1 agrees at 12 bases. The germline V gene has CDR1 GTSNPN and CDR2 SVGIG (reference sequence). Trimming cost V 1 base and J 3 bases; bases outside gene matches: 6. The CDR3 has 17 residues. The CDR3 spells CAWSAGQGARANEKLFF. The CDR3 coding sequence is TGTGCCTGGAGTGCGGGACAGGGGGCGCGAGCTAATGAAAAACTGTTTTTT.

This clone was recorded only once. The V call is TRBV6-1, the J call TRBJ2-3; the match to TRBD1 covers 8 bases. CDR3 length: 13 residues. Germline trimming cut 6 bases from V and 4 bases from J; bases unmatched to any gene: 3. Per germline, CDR1 MNHNS and CDR2 SASEGT. CDR3 residues: CASRTGEADTQYF. The CDR3 bases are TGTGCCAGCAGGACAGGGGAGGCAGATACGCAGTATTTT.

This clone came up once. The chain employs TRBV5-1 and TRBJ1-4; a weak D match, TRBD1 (6 bases). There are 15 residues in the CDR3. V was trimmed by 3 bases and J by 8 bases, leaving 17 bases between them. The germline V gene has CDR1 SGHRS and CDR2 YFSETQ. The CDR3 DNA sequence: TGCGCCAGCAGCTCGGGAGCGGGGGCAGGCGAAAAACTGTTTTTT. It encodes CASSSGAGAGEKLFF.

V and J are TRBV27 and TRBJ2-5, with TRBD2 matching over 12 bases. With 7 bases clipped from V and 0 bases from J, the junction kept 3 bases outside the gene matches. The CDR3 length is 15 residues. Looked up from germline, CDR1 is MNHEY and CDR2 is SMNVEV (reference sequence). CDR3 nucleotides: TGTGCCAGCAACCTAGCGGGGGGGTACCAAGAGACCCAGTACTTC. Its protein is CASNLAGGYQETQYF.

The chain employs TRBV11-2 and TRBJ1-2; D call uncertain. From germline, CDR1 is SGHAT and CDR2 FQNNGV. The CDR3 runs to 15 residues. The V end lost 5 bases, the J end lost 4 bases, and 17 bases lay between the germline ends. DNA of the CDR3: TGTGCCAGCAGCGAATTCGGTGCGGTTCCCTATGGCTACACCTTC. Its translation is CASSEFGAVPYGYTF.

This chain connects TRBV6-1 to TRBJ2-5; D might be TRBD1 (6 bases). Germline-derived CDR1 and CDR2 are MNHNS and SASEGT. The CDR3 has 14 residues. Trimming took 6 bases from V and 1 from J, leaving 12 bases between them. CDR3 sequence: CASRKDRAQETQYF. Written as DNA, the CDR3 is TGTGCCAGCAGGAAGGACAGAGCCCAAGAGACCCAGTACTTC.